This T cell receptor (beta chain) was recorded in a study of T cell responses to AZD1222 COVID-19 vaccine. For the study at large: It was second doses at about 4 or about 12 weeks that were pooled.

Study-level points and caveats: The study found Spike-specific TCR breadth and depth rose after two AZD1222 doses. Donors were chiefly white British, with a greater number of females, and clonal diversity was perhaps underestimated.

Points on this clone: Its target is not known.

The method was immunoSEQ multiplex PCR; TCRdb's version includes in-frame clones alone and lacks a portion of them. The table shows 140,000 to 150,000 clones, with 90% to 95% occurring only once. CDR3 size: 15 residues. The V and J ends lost 4 bases and 8 bases, in that order; junction bases with no gene match: 8. Germline V gene lookup returns CDR1 LNHDA and CDR2 SQIVND (reference sequence). The chain employs TRBV19 and TRBJ1-4, with 9 bases that match TRBD1. Specimen: peripheral blood, collected on day 0 of AZD1222 vaccination. The receptor was derived from an adult in good health. The DNA for the CDR3 is TGTGCCAGTAGTACGCCGACAGGGGGGAGAGAAAAACTGTTTTTT. It is translated as CASSTPTGGREKLFF.